A selection of T cell receptor beta chains follows, all from one sample in a study of blood T cell repertoires in COVID-19. Some clones are missing from TCRdb's copy, which holds only in-frame ones; the method was immunoSEQ multiplex PCR. The data contain about 350,000 clones, approximately 89% of them singletons. Sequencing input: peripheral blood. The source is a woman in her fifties or sixties with COVID-19, enrolled during active disease. Both conserved end residues are part of each CDR3. A D gene is named only where the DNA matches it firmly. Size is stated for part of the rows, as once, few or many counts, or as a class when the clone is expanded.

. | TRBJ2-3 | TRBV6-5 | . | TGTGCCAGCAGTTACTCCGGGGTGACAGATACGCAGTATTTT | CASSYSGVTDTQYF
TRBD1 | TRBJ1-4 | TRBV11-2 | once | TGTGCCAGCAGCTTAGGGACAGGGGGAAATGAAAAACTGTTTTTT | CASSLGTGGNEKLFF
. | TRBJ2-2 | TRBV2 | few | TGTGCCAGCAGTGCCGGGGGACCGAACACCGGGGAGCTGTTTTTT | CASSAGGPNTGELFF
TRBD1 | TRBJ1-1 | TRBV5-1 | once | TGCGCCAGCAGCTTGGTGGACAGGGCTAACACTGAAGCTTTCTTT | CASSLVDRANTEAFF
. | TRBJ2-1 | TRBV9 | . | TGTGCCAGCAGCGAAAGCCCTAGCCCCTGGAGGGTGCAGTTCTTC | CASSESPSPWRVQFF
. | TRBJ1-6 | TRBV14 | . | TGTGCCAGCAGCCAAGATATCGGGGTTCTTAATTCACCCCTCCACTTT | CASSQDIGVLNSPLHF
. | TRBJ1-1 | TRBV10-3 | . | TGTGCCATCAGCCTCCGGGGGGACACTGAAGCTTTCTTT | CAISLRGDTEAFF
TRBD1 | TRBJ2-1 | TRBV19 | . | TGTGCCAGTAGTCCTTGGGTCCGGGACAGGACCCACAATGAGCAGTTCTTC | CASSPWVRDRTHNEQFF
. | TRBJ1-1 | TRBV7-6 | . | TGTGCCAGCAGCTCCTTGGACAGATTGAACACTGAAGCTTTCTTT | CASSSLDRLNTEAFF
TRBD1 | TRBJ1-2 | TRBV24-1 | . | TGTGCCACCAGTGATCCGACAGGGGGCTCCACTCATGGCTACACCTTC | CATSDPTGGSTHGYTF
. | TRBJ1-5 | TRBV15 | . | TGTGCCACCAGCAGGGCTCCGGGTCGGGGGGCCCTGGGGCCGGGCAATCAGCCCCAGCATTTT | CATSRAPGRGALGPGNQPQHF
. | TRBJ1-1 | TRBV29-1 | . | TGCAGCGTTGGTAGGGGTATGAACACTGAAGCTTTCTTT | CSVGRGMNTEAFF
TRBD2 | TRBJ2-1 | TRBV27 | . | TGTGCCAGCGCAAGGTGGGGGACTAGCGGGGGGCACAATGAGCAGTTCTTC | CASARWGTSGGHNEQFF
. | TRBJ1-2 | TRBV24-1 | . | TGTGCCACCAGTGATTTAGCTGGTGGCTACACCTTC | CATSDLAGGYTF
. | TRBJ2-7 | TRBV9 | . | TGTGCCAGCAGCGTCGACCCCGGGGGACTCTACGAGCAGTACTTC | CASSVDPGGLYEQYF
TRBD1 | TRBJ1-6 | TRBV2 | once | TGTGCCAGCAGTGATTGGACAGGGAATTCACCCCTCCACTTT | CASSDWTGNSPLHF
TRBD1 | TRBJ1-2 | TRBV20-1 | . | TGCAGTGCTAGTGAGAACAGGGGGCCAGACACCTTC | CSASENRGPDTF
. | TRBJ1-2 | TRBV20-1 | . | TGCAGTGCTAGATGGACAGCTGGCTACACCTTC | CSARWTAGYTF
TRBD1 | TRBJ1-2 | TRBV28 | . | TGTGCCAGCACCCTATCTAGGGACAGGCTTAACTATGGCTACACCTTC | CASTLSRDRLNYGYTF
TRBD2 | TRBJ2-5 | TRBV18 | . | TGTGCCAGCTCACGGACTAGCGGGGGGCCCACGGAGACCCAGTACTTC | CASSRTSGGPTETQYF
. | TRBJ1-4 | TRBV7-6 | . | TGTGCCAGCAGCCCAGGGGCTACTAATGAAAAACTGTTTTTT | CASSPGATNEKLFF
. | TRBJ1-3 | TRBV18 | . | TGTGCCAGCTCACCGCGGAATTTGATGGACACCATATATTTT | CASSPRNLMDTIYF
TRBD1 | TRBJ2-2 | TRBV6-5 | . | TGTGCCAGCAGTTACGAGGGGGCGCCTGACACCGGGGAGCTGTTTTTT | CASSYEGAPDTGELFF
. | TRBJ2-3 | TRBV4-1 | . | TGCGCCAGCAGCCAAGATCCCGCTACGGGGGGCACAGATACGCAGTATTTT | CASSQDPATGGTDTQYF
TRBD1 | TRBJ1-1 | TRBV19 | . | TGTGCCAGTAGCGGACAGGGAGCCACTGAAGCTTTCTTT | CASSGQGATEAFF
. | TRBJ2-1 | TRBV7-2 | . | TGTGCCAGCAGCCCGACTGGCGTGACCTACAATGAGCAGTTCTTC | CASSPTGVTYNEQFF
. | TRBJ1-1 | TRBV7-2 | . | TGTGCCAGCAGCTTGTTCTCTGGCTTGAACACTGAAGCTTTCTTT | CASSLFSGLNTEAFF
. | TRBJ2-5 | TRBV30 | . | TGTGCCTGGATTCCCGCCCGGGGGGCCCCAGAGACCCAGTACTTC | CAWIPARGAPETQYF
. | TRBJ2-1 | TRBV3-1/TRBV3-2 | . | TGTGCCAGCAGCCCTCTCCTTTCAGATTCCTACAATGAGCAGTTCTTC | CASSPLLSDSYNEQFF
TRBD1 | TRBJ2-7 | TRBV28 | few | TGTGCCAGCAGTTTAATGTCTGGGACAGGGGTCTCTTACGAGCAGTACTTC | CASSLMSGTGVSYEQYF
TRBD1 | TRBJ1-2 | TRBV18 | once | TGTGCCAGCTCCTCCCGGACAGGGAAGCCCTCCGGGGGGAGCTACACCTTC | CASSSRTGKPSGGSYTF
. | TRBJ1-5 | TRBV28 | . | TGTGCCAGCGGGAGGGGTAGCAATCAGCCCCAGCATTTT | CASGRGSNQPQHF
TRBD1 | TRBJ2-1 | TRBV5-4 | . | TGTGCCACCAAGGACAGGGGGTTTACCCTTTCCTACAATGAGCAGTTCTTC | CATKDRGFTLSYNEQFF
. | TRBJ1-4 | TRBV3-1/TRBV3-2 | few | TGTGCCAGCAGGGACAGCGCAACTAATGAAAAACTGTTTTTT | CASRDSATNEKLFF
. | TRBJ1-6 | TRBV30 | . | TGTGCCTGGAGAAGGGAGAATTCACCCCTCCACTTT | CAWRRENSPLHF
TRBD2 | TRBJ2-5 | TRBV7-3 | . | TGTGCCAGCAGCTTAACGATTCCCGGGACTAGCGGAGAAGAGACCCAGTACTTC | CASSLTIPGTSGEETQYF
TRBD1 | TRBJ1-2 | TRBV9 | once | TGTGCCAGCAGCGCCCGGACAGGGAGCTACACCTTC | CASSARTGSYTF
. | TRBJ2-4 | TRBV2 | . | TGTGCCAGCAGCCCCCGGGACTCCCTTCCCAAAAACATTCAGTACTTC | CASSPRDSLPKNIQYF
. | TRBJ2-3 | TRBV9 | . | TGTGCCAGCAGCGTAGGGCGGGGAATTGACACAGATACGCAGTATTTT | CASSVGRGIDTDTQYF
. | TRBJ1-1 | TRBV2 | . | TGTGCCAGCAGAGCGGGACCCTCGAACACTGAAGCTTTCTTT | CASRAGPSNTEAFF
TRBD1 | TRBJ2-7 | TRBV11-2 | once | TGTGCCAGCAGCAGACAGGGGTACGAGCAGTACTTC | CASSRQGYEQYF
. | TRBJ1-5 | TRBV24-1 | . | TGTGCCACCAGTGACCGGGGACTGAGCAATCAGCCCCAGCATTTT | CATSDRGLSNQPQHF
TRBD1 | TRBJ1-5 | TRBV11-2 | . | TGTGCCAGCAGCTCCGCCGGGACAGGGGAGGATCAGCCCCAGCATTTT | CASSSAGTGEDQPQHF
. | TRBJ1-2 | TRBV6-6 | . | TGTGCCAGCAGTCCCCAGCGGGAAAGGGGCTATGGCTACACCTTC | CASSPQRERGYGYTF
. | TRBJ2-3 | TRBV6-5 | . | TGTGCCAGCAGTTCCAACACAGATACGCAGTATTTT | CASSSNTDTQYF
. | TRBJ1-5 | TRBV30 | . | TGTGCCTGGAGTTCCCAAGACAGGCGGAATCAGCCCCAGCATTTT | CAWSSQDRRNQPQHF
TRBD2 | TRBJ2-5 | TRBV7-3 | . | TGTGCCAGCAGCCTGGGACTAGCGGGGGGCGGACAAGAGACCCAGTACTTC | CASSLGLAGGGQETQYF
. | TRBJ1-2 | TRBV28 | . | TGTGCCACCCTTGAGGGCAGACGTCCCGACGGCTACACCTTC | CATLEGRRPDGYTF
. | TRBJ2-5 | TRBV5-5 | . | TGTGCCAGCAGCTGGGCGGGCGGATACCAAGAGACCCAGTACTTC | CASSWAGGYQETQYF
. | TRBJ2-1 | TRBV19 | . | TGTGCCAGTAGTATCGGGGGGCTTTTCTACAATGAGCAGTTCTTC | CASSIGGLFYNEQFF
TRBD2 | TRBJ2-3 | TRBV6-5 | . | TGTGCCAGCCAAAGTCTTTGGGGGGGGAAAGATACGCAGTATTTT | CASQSLWGGKDTQYF
. | TRBJ1-4 | TRBV6-6 | . | TGTGCCAGCAGACAGTATAATGAAAAACTGTTTTTT | CASRQYNEKLFF
. | TRBJ1-3 | TRBV5-6 | . | TGTGCCAGCAGGAGAGGAGGTGGTTACACCATATATTTT | CASRRGGGYTIYF
. | TRBJ1-1 | TRBV6-1 | . | TGTGCCAGCAGTGAAAGCGGGCTGGCCACTGAAGCTTTCTTT | CASSESGLATEAFF
TRBD2 | TRBJ2-3 | TRBV5-6 | . | TGTGCCAGCAGCTTGGTGTTAGCGGGGGGAGATACGCAGTATTTT | CASSLVLAGGDTQYF
. | TRBJ1-5 | TRBV6-5 | . | TGTGCCAGCAGTTACAGGGAGGGTCAGCCCCAGCATTTT | CASSYREGQPQHF
. | TRBJ1-3 | TRBV24-1 | . | TGTGCCACCAGTGACCCTAGACAGGGAAACACCATATATTTT | CATSDPRQGNTIYF
. | TRBJ1-2 | TRBV6-5 | once | TGTGCCAGCAGGCAGGGTAACTATGGCTACACCTTC | CASRQGNYGYTF
. | TRBJ1-4 | TRBV7-9 | . | TGTGCCAGCAGCTTAAGCGGGGGCACTAATGAAAAACTGTTTTTT | CASSLSGGTNEKLFF